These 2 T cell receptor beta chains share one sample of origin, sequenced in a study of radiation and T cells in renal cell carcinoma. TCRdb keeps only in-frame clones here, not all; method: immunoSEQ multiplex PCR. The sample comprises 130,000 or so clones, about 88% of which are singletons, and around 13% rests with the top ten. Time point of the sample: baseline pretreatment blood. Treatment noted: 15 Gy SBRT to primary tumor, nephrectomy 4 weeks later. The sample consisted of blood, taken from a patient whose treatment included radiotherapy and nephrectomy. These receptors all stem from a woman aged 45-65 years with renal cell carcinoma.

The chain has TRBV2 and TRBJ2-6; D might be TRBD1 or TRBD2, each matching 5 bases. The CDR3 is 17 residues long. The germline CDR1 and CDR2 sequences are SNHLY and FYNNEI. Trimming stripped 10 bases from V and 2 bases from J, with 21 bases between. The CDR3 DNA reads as TGTGCCACCACATTTGGGGGTATGCGTGCTGGGGCCAACGTCCTGACTTTC. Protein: CATTFGGMRAGANVLTF.

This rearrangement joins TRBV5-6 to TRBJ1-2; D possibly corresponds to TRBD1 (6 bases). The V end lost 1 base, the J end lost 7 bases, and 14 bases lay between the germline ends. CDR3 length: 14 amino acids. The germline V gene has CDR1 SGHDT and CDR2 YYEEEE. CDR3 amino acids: CASSLWGAKSGYTF. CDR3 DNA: TGTGCCAGCAGCTTGTGGGGGGCAAAGTCTGGCTACACCTTC.